This is a list of T cell receptor beta chains from one sample in a study of naive and memory T cell subsets. TCRdb analysed the 5' RACE reads with MiXCR anew, one entry per CDR3 protein. Seen here are roughly 48,000 distinct CDR3 sequences, 4.7% observed once, and the top ten hold about 0.8%. Every receptor here comes from a female donor in good health. The CDR3 runs from the conserved cysteine through the conserved F or W. A D gene is named only where the DNA matches it firmly. Size is omitted from some rows. Given values are once, few, many or a class for expanded clones.

V gene,J gene,D gene,clone size,CDR3 DNA,CDR3 protein
TRBV9,TRBJ1-3,-,few,TGTGCCAGCAGCGTAGACGGGGGGACTGGAAACACCATATATTTT,CASSVDGGTGNTIYF
TRBV28,TRBJ1-5,-,many,TGTGCCAGCAGTTTAGCGGGTTTTAGACTTCAGCCCCAGCATTTT,CASSLAGFRLQPQHF
TRBV7-2,TRBJ2-3,TRBD2,few,TGTGCCAGCAGCTTTACCGGGACTAGCGGAACAGATACGCAGTATTTT,CASSFTGTSGTDTQYF
TRBV5-4,TRBJ1-1,-,-,TGTGCCAGCAGTAATGACGGCCCTCGGATATTAGAAGCTTTCTTT,CASSNDGPRILEAFF
TRBV6-6,TRBJ1-1,-,many,TGTGCCAGCACTATGGGACAACTGAACACTGAAGCTTTCTTT,CASTMGQLNTEAFF
TRBV12-3/TRBV12-4,TRBJ2-3,TRBD2,many,TGTGCCAGCAGTCTCTGGACTAGCGGGAGGCGTGATACGCAGTATTTT,CASSLWTSGRRDTQYF
TRBV3-1,TRBJ1-5,-,many,TGTGCCAGCAGCCAAGATGGTGTTCCCAATCAGCCCCAGCATTTT,CASSQDGVPNQPQHF
TRBV6-5,TRBJ1-5,-,few,TGTGCCAGCAGTGGGACGTACTATCAGCCCCAGCATTTT,CASSGTYYQPQHF
TRBV4-1,TRBJ2-7,-,many,TGCGCCAGCAGCCAAGATCAATGGGGACTGTCCCTCGACGAGCAGTACTTC,CASSQDQWGLSLDEQYF
TRBV29-1,TRBJ1-5,-,many,TGCAGCGTTCCCGGGGGGACGAATCAGCCCCAGCATTTT,CSVPGGTNQPQHF
TRBV28,TRBJ1-2,TRBD1,few,TGTGCCAGCAGTTTAGAAAGGGGGCTGGCGTACACCTTC,CASSLERGLAYTF
TRBV6-5,TRBJ2-3,TRBD2,many,TGTGCCAGCAGGAAACTAGCGGGAGTCACAGATACGCAGTATTTT,CASRKLAGVTDTQYF
TRBV7-2,TRBJ1-1,-,many,TGTGCCAGCAGCCCACAGGGGAACACTGAAGCTTTCTTT,CASSPQGNTEAFF
TRBV12-3/TRBV12-4,TRBJ1-1,-,many,TGTGCCAGCACCAATGCCGGGACATCCGGGTTGGACACTGAAGCTTTCTTT,CASTNAGTSGLDTEAFF
TRBV6-5,TRBJ1-2,TRBD1,few,TGTGCCAGCAGTTACTCTTACCAGGATTGGGGACAGGATGATGGCTACACCTTC,CASSYSYQDWGQDDGYTF
TRBV28,TRBJ2-7,TRBD2,many,TGTGCCAGCAGTCCGAGCCCGGGACTAGCGGGAGCCTACGAGCAGTACTTC,CASSPSPGLAGAYEQYF
TRBV24-1,TRBJ1-5,-,many,TGTGCCACCAGTGAGCAGGGATCCGATCAGCCCCAGCATTTT,CATSEQGSDQPQHF
TRBV7-9,TRBJ2-7,TRBD2,many,TGTGCCAGCAGCTTAGCCCAGGAAAGTCTATCGGGAGGCGCCTCATTCTACGAGCAGTACTTC,CASSLAQESLSGGASFYEQYF
TRBV14,TRBJ2-5,-,many,TGTGCCAGCAGCCAAGGGTCCGGCGGGTTGCCACGGTACCAAGAGACCCAGTACTTC,CASSQGSGGLPRYQETQYF
TRBV6-6,TRBJ2-2,-,many,TGTGCCAGCAGGGAGGAGCAGAACACCGGGGAGCTGTTTTTT,CASREEQNTGELFF
TRBV21-1,TRBJ2-1,-,-,TGTGCCAGCACCAGTCTAGCGGGAGAGTTTAATGAGCAGTTCTTC,CASTSLAGEFNEQFF
TRBV29-1,TRBJ1-1,TRBD1,many,TGCAGCGTGGGACAGGCTTTCGGGACTGAAGCTTTCTTT,CSVGQAFGTEAFF
TRBV27,TRBJ2-1,-,many,TGTGCCAGCAGTAGCCACAATGAGCAGTTCTTC,CASSSHNEQFF
TRBV7-2,TRBJ2-1,TRBD2,many,TGTGCCAGCAGCCTTTCCCCGGGACTAGCAGCTTACAATGAGCAGTTCTTC,CASSLSPGLAAYNEQFF
TRBV19,TRBJ2-1,-,many,TGTGCCAGTAGTGTTCTACTAACTAGTTACAATGAGCAGTTCTTC,CASSVLLTSYNEQFF